This T cell receptor (beta chain) appears in the sequencing data of a study of T cells expressing NK-cell markers. Notes on the study in general: Of the CD8+ T cell pool in 5 to 7 donors, roughly 1.0-8% was accounted for by dominant NKG2C+ clonotypes. These clonotypes, the leaders elsewhere, also led the CD3+CD56-NKG2C+ fraction in a few donors. Whether expanded NKG2C-expressing T cell clones recognize HCMV is unknown.

This CDR3 is built from 12 residues. Germline values: CDR1 SGHNT, CDR2 YYREEE (reference sequence). For each CDR3 protein, TCRdb gives one entry from its re-call of the 5' RACE reads, without DNA. The sample data list around 260,000 distinct CDR3 sequences. Concerning this clonotype: Its target is not known.

The TCR originated in a woman between 18 and 75 years old in good health. The sample was blood T cells: a sorted CD56 or NKG2C T cell subset, CD4+ or CD8+ T cells, or bulk PBMC T cells (not recorded which). The V and J genes are TRBV5-4 and TRBJ2-3; TCRdb picks TRBD1, but there is no DNA to check that call. This chain's CDR3 is CASTTGGDTQYF. Looking up the rest from reference TRBV5-4 and TRBJ2-3 gives the full variable domain: ETGVTQSPTHLIKTRGQQVTLRCSSQSGHNTVSWYQQALGQGPQFIFQYYREEENGRGNFPPRFSGLQFPNYSSELNVNALELDDSALYLCASTTGGDTQYFGPGTRLTVL.